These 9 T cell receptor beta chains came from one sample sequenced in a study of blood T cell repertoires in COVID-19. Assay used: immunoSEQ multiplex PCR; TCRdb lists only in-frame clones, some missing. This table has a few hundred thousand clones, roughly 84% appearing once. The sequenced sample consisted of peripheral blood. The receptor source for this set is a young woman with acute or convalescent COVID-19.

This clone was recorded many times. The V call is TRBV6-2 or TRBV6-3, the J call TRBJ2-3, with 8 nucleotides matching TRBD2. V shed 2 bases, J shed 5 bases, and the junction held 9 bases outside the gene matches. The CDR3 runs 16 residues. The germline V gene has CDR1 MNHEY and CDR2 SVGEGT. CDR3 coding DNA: TGTGCCAGCAGTTACGATTTTAGCGGGGATGAAGATACGCAGTATTTT. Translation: CASSYDFSGDEDTQYF.

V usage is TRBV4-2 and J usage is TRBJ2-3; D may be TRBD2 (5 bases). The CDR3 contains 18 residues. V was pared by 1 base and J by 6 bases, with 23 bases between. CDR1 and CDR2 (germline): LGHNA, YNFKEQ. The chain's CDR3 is CASSQVNPKRERADTQYF. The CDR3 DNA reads TGTGCCAGCAGCCAAGTCAATCCAAAGAGGGAGCGAGCCGATACGCAGTATTTT.

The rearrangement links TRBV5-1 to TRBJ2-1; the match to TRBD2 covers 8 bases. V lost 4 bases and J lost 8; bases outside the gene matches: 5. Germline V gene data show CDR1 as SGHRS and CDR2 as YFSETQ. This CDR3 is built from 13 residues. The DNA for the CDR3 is TGCGCCAGCAGCCACGGACTAGCCGATGAGCAGTTCTTC. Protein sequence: CASSHGLADEQFF.

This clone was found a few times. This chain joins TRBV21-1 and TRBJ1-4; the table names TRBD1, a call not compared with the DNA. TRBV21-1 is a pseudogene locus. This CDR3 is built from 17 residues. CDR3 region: CASSKIRDSQMGEKLFF. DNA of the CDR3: TGTGCCAGCAGCAAAATTCGCGACAGCCAAATGGGGGAAAAACTGTTTTTT.

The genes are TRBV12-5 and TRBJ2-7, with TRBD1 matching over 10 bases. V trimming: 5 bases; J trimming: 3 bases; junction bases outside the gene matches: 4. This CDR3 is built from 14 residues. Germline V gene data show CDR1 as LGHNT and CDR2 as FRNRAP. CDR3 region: CASGNWTGGYEQYF. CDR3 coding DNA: TGTGCTAGTGGTAACTGGACAGGGGGCTACGAGCAGTACTTC.

The CDR3: CASRPLTAPSYEQYF. In nucleotides, the CDR3 is TGTGCCAGCAGACCCCTTACAGCCCCATCCTACGAGCAGTACTTC. The V and J genes are TRBV27 and TRBJ2-7; D call uncertain. Germline V CDR1 and CDR2: MNHEY, SMNVEV (reference sequence). The CDR3 runs 15 residues. Trimming shortened V by 6 bases and J by 1 base, and 16 bases separated the two germline ends.

The CDR3 sequence is CASSRQGHSGNTIYF. The DNA for the CDR3 is TGTGCCAGCAGCCGACAGGGACACTCTGGAAACACCATATATTTT. The chain employs TRBV14 and TRBJ1-3; 7 bases agree with TRBD1. V shed 4 bases and J 0 bases; nucleotides not matched to a gene: 3. The CDR3 has 15 residues. CDR1 is SGHDN, CDR2 FVKESK, per germline.

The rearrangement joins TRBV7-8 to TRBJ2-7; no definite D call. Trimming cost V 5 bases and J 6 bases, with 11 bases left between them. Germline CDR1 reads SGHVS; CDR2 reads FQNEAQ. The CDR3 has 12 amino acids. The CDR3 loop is CASSPASPEQYF. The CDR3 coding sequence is TGTGCCAGCAGCCCAGCTAGTCCCGAGCAGTACTTC.

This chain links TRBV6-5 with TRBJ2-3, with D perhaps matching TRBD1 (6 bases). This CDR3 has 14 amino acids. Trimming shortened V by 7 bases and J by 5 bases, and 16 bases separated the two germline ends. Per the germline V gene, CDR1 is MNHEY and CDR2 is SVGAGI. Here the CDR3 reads CASKVLGGEDTQYF. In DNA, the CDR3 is TGTGCCAGCAAGGTCTTAGGGGGTGAAGATACGCAGTATTTT.